The entry below describes one T cell receptor (beta chain). The data stem from a study of patients and donors after allogeneic stem cell transplantation. This CDR3 comprises 13 residues. Germline assignment: CDR1 MNHNY and CDR2 SVGAGI (reference sequence). V was pared by 1 base and J by 7 bases, with 8 bases between. TCRdb fed the RT-PCR reads into MiXCR, producing one record per CDR3 protein. Here the sample spans 390,000 or so distinct CDR3 sequences, 16% being singletons. This receptor was taken from a human donor who was either an allogeneic HSCT recipient or a stem cell or donor lymphocyte infusion donor (not recorded which). It is not recorded whose cells these are; they may come from a transplant donor. V usage is TRBV6-6 and J usage is TRBJ2-1, with D perhaps matching TRBD2 (5 bases). The sequencing input was blood, either unsorted or a sorted T cell fraction (not recorded which). The DNA of the CDR3 is TGTGCCAGCAGTTACTTCGGGGAAAATGAGCAGTTCTTC. It encodes CASSYFGENEQFF.